This is a list of T cell receptor beta chains from one sample in a study of beta chain features in type 1 diabetes. The method was immunoSEQ multiplex PCR; TCRdb's version includes in-frame clones alone and lacks a portion of them. The profile shows over 600,000 clones, about an eighth of them singletons. Sequenced sample: naive CD4+ T cells from blood. Receptor source: a young man with type 1 diabetes. CDR3s include the opening cysteine and the closing phenylalanine or tryptophan. A D gene is named only where the DNA matches it firmly. Rows may omit the clone size; those that give it use once, few, many or a size class.

d_gene | j_gene | abundance | v_gene | CDR3aa | CDR3nt
- | TRBJ2-5 | few | TRBV28 | CASNGGAPETQYF | TGTGCCAGCAATGGGGGGGCTCCAGAGACCCAGTACTTC
- | TRBJ1-2 | - | TRBV7-2 | CASSPDKNYGYTF | TGTGCCAGCAGCCCCGACAAGAACTATGGCTACACCTTC
TRBD1 | TRBJ1-4 | many | TRBV9 | CASSVGGGSNEKLFF | TGTGCCAGCAGCGTAGGAGGGGGCTCTAATGAAAAACTGTTTTTT
- | TRBJ2-7 | few | TRBV29-1 | CSVSGASYEQYF | TGCAGCGTTTCCGGGGCCTCCTACGAGCAGTACTTC
- | TRBJ1-5 | few | TRBV9 | CASSVAPGNQPQHF | TGTGCCAGCAGCGTAGCTCCAGGGAATCAGCCCCAGCATTTT
- | TRBJ2-1 | - | TRBV7-3 | CASSSSHNEQFF | TGTGCCAGCAGCTCCAGTCACAATGAGCAGTTCTTC
- | TRBJ2-4 | few | TRBV7-9 | CASRQGGLKDIQYF | TGTGCCAGCAGACAAGGGGGTTTGAAGGACATTCAGTACTTC
- | TRBJ2-3 | - | TRBV6-6 | CASSYPGTESTDTQYF | TGTGCCAGCAGTTACCCGGGGACGGAGAGCACAGATACGCAGTATTTT
- | TRBJ1-1 | few | TRBV2 | CASSEFGQYAEAFF | TGTGCCAGCAGTGAGTTTGGACAGTACGCTGAAGCTTTCTTT
- | TRBJ1-5 | - | TRBV5-5 | CASSLGTPDQPQHF | TGTGCCAGCAGCTTGGGGACTCCTGATCAGCCCCAGCATTTT
- | TRBJ1-2 | few | TRBV9 | CASSASGEPSGYTF | TGTGCCAGCAGCGCCTCAGGGGAGCCCAGTGGCTACACCTTC
- | TRBJ2-1 | few | TRBV28 | CASSFIGGRNEQFF | TGTGCCAGCAGTTTTATTGGGGGAAGGAATGAGCAGTTCTTC
TRBD2 | TRBJ2-3 | few | TRBV29-1 | CSVLSGAGTDTQYF | TGCAGCGTCCTTAGCGGGGCCGGCACAGATACGCAGTATTTT
- | TRBJ2-2 | - | TRBV7-3 | CASSSQQGSGELFF | TGTGCCAGCAGCTCCCAACAGGGAAGCGGGGAGCTGTTTTTT
- | TRBJ2-5 | few | TRBV15 | CATSRKSLGQQETQYF | TGTGCCACCAGCCGAAAATCCCTAGGACAGCAAGAGACCCAGTACTTC
- | TRBJ1-1 | - | TRBV7-3 | CASGRTKNTEAFF | TGTGCCAGCGGCAGAACAAAGAACACTGAAGCTTTCTTT
- | TRBJ2-7 | - | TRBV18 | CASSPRSGEGGEQYF | TGTGCCAGCTCACCACGGTCAGGGGAGGGCGGCGAGCAGTACTTC
- | TRBJ2-7 | once | TRBV5-1 | CASSLFVGEQYF | TGCGCCAGCAGCTTGTTTGTTGGCGAGCAGTACTTC
TRBD1 | TRBJ2-7 | few | TRBV28 | CASRPGQDSSYEQYF | TGTGCCAGCAGGCCTGGACAGGACAGCTCCTACGAGCAGTACTTC
TRBD2 | TRBJ2-7 | few | TRBV30 | CAWSPRAGAYEQYF | TGTGCCTGGAGTCCACGGGCGGGAGCCTACGAGCAGTACTTC
TRBD1 | TRBJ1-2 | few | TRBV19 | CASSLESGTGTRGGYTF | TGTGCCAGTAGTCTCGAATCCGGGACAGGGACCCGCGGTGGCTACACCTTC
- | TRBJ2-1 | - | TRBV18 | CASQSYNEQFF | TGTGCCAGTCAATCCTACAATGAGCAGTTCTTC
- | TRBJ2-2 | - | TRBV7-8 | CASSPNIGSGMNTGELFF | TGTGCCAGCAGCCCCAACATAGGGTCAGGGATGAACACCGGGGAGCTGTTTTTT